The clone carrying this T cell receptor (beta chain) was seen only a few times. Its antigen is unidentified. The data stem from a study of memory CD4+ T cells and cytomegalovirus serostatus. Study summary: Donors were healthy Belgian adults, under 10 CMV seropositive and 24 seronegative.

V lost 5 bases to trimming and J lost 4 bases, with 21 bases between them. Germline loops: CDR1 SGHNT, CDR2 YENEEA. This CDR3 has 17 residues. Single viable CD3+CD4+CD8-CD45RO+ cells were sorted as the memory CD4+ T cells. Positive selection with CD4 microbeads enriched total CD4+ T cells. The study, taken as a whole, reports: The CMV-associated TCR signature appears largely within the CD4+ memory repertoire.

Here immunoSEQ multiplex PCR was the method, and the copy in TCRdb shows in-frame clones only, minus some. The sample has tens of thousands of clones; around four fifths are singletons. This TCR came from an adult in good health and CMV-seropositive. The V call is TRBV11-3, the J call TRBJ1-5; D not certain. The sequenced sample consisted of memory CD4+ T cells from blood. The CDR3 nucleotides read TGTGCCAGCAGCGTTTCCGGGTCGAAGTTCGAAAATCAGCCCCAGCATTTT. This encodes CASSVSGSKFENQPQHF. Complete variable domain (other parts from reference TRBV11-3 and TRBJ1-5): EAGVVQSPRYKIIEKKQPVAFWCNPISGHNTLYWYLQNLGQGPELLIRYENEEAVDDSQLPKDRFSAERLKGVDSTLKIQPAELGDSAVYLCASSVSGSKFENQPQHFGDGTRLSIL.